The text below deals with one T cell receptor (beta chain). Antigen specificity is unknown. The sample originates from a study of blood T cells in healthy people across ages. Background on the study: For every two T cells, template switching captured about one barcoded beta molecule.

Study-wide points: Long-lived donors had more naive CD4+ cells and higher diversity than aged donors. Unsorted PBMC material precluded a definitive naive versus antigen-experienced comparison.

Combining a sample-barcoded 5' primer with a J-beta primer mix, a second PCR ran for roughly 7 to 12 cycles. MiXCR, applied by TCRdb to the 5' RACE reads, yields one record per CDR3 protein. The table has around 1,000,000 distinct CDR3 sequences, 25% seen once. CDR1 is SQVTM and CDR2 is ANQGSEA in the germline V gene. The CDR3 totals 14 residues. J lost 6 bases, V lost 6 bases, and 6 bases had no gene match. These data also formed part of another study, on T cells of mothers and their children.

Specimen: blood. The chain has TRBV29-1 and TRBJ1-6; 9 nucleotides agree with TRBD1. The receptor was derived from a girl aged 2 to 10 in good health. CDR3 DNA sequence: TGCAGCGTCCGACAGGGGGTGGGTAATTCACCCCTCCACTTT. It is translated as CSVRQGVGNSPLHF.